The sequence of this T cell receptor beta chain was determined in a study of CD8 T cells in ankylosing spondylitis. Regarding the study as a whole: A motif in TCR beta, a set of roughly eight highly homologous variants, appeared characteristic of ankylosing spondylitis blood. Relatively rare in peripheral blood, disease-linked clones were also CD8+.

Via MiXCR, TCRdb re-called the 5' RACE reads, giving one row per CDR3 protein. This sample has around 40,000 distinct CDR3 sequences, with roughly 2.5% found just once. This clonotype was found many times. The antigen is unknown. The source is a male donor with ankylosing spondylitis or in good health (not recorded which). What was sequenced was blood, either unsorted or a sorted T cell fraction (not recorded which).

As DNA, the CDR3 is TGTGCCAGCAGCGTTTTCGGACTAGCGCTTTACAATGAGCAGTTCTTC. This sequence encodes CASSVFGLALYNEQFF. The genes are TRBV9 and TRBJ2-1, with 9 bases matching TRBD2. V lost 2 bases to trimming and J lost 4 bases; unmatched junction nucleotides: 7. This CDR3 region has 16 residues. Looked up from germline, CDR1 is SGDLS and CDR2 is YYNGEE.